This T cell receptor (beta chain) appears in the sequencing data of a study of blood T cell repertoires in COVID-19. The CDR3 spans 13 residues. The germline V gene has CDR1 SGDLS and CDR2 YYNGEE. Trimming stripped 2 bases from V and 6 bases from J, with 8 bases between. Those enrolled in Seattle joined during active infection and were followed longitudinally afterward. Clones were read by immunoSEQ multiplex PCR, and TCRdb kept only the in-frame ones, dropping some. The sample shows approximately 170,000 clones, approximately 91% of them seen only once. Sample: peripheral blood. This clonotype was sampled from a man between 18 and 35 years old with COVID-19, enrolled during active disease. The V gene is TRBV9, the J gene TRBJ2-2; D may be TRBD2 (5 bases). The CDR3 protein is CASSVTGAGELFF. CDR3 nucleotide sequence: TGTGCCAGCAGCGTGACCGGGGCCGGGGAGCTGTTTTTT.